This T cell receptor beta chain was sequenced for a study of CD8+CD57+ T cells in acquired aplastic anemia. It was patients with CD8+CD57+ cell expansion by flow cytometry who were chosen for sequencing. This CDR3 is 13 amino acids long. Deletions cut 3 bases from V and 4 bases from J, with 11 bases between. Germline V gene data show CDR1 as SGDLS and CDR2 as YYNGEE. CDR3 and TCR beta VDJ profiling relied on genomic DNA as the template. TCRdb called the reads again in MiXCR, with one record for every CDR3 protein. The table includes 120,000 or so distinct CDR3 sequences, 45% to 60% detected once. Sequencing was performed on sorted CD4+, CD8+, or CD8+CD57+ T cells (not recorded which) from PBMCs. The chain recombines TRBV9 with TRBJ2-7; no clear D gene. The receptor was derived from a human donor with aplastic anemia. This CDR3 reads CASSATVGYEQYF. The CDR3 nucleotides read TGTGCCAGCAGCGCAACAGTAGGGTACGAGCAGTACTTC.